These 32 T cell receptor beta chains share one sample of origin, sequenced in a study of blood T cells in healthy people across ages. A J-beta primer mix and a sample-barcoded 5' primer were used in a second PCR of about 6 to 12 cycles. Each CDR3 protein gets one entry after TCRdb re-called the 5' RACE reads with MiXCR. The repertoire includes over 1,300,000 distinct CDR3 sequences, approximately 59% of them detected once, and roughly 6.3% sits in the top ten. The sample taken for sequencing was blood. These receptors were taken from a man between 18 and 35 years old in good health.

This clonotype has a handful of counts. The gene calls are TRBV27 and TRBJ2-1; 7 bases match TRBD2. The CDR3 extends over 15 amino acids. Trimming took 1 base from V and 3 from J; bases not matched to a gene: 3. CDR1 and CDR2 (germline): MNHEY, SMNVEV (reference sequence). The CDR3 bases are TGTGCCAGCAGTTTATTGGCGGGGGTCTACAATGAGCAGTTCTTC. Translating it yields CASSLLAGVYNEQFF.

J is TRBJ2-3 and V is TRBV7-2, with D possibly being TRBD2 (6 bases). In germline, CDR1 is SGHTA, CDR2 FQGNSA. Between the trimmed V and J ends, which lost 10 bases and 2 bases, there was a span of 22 bases. The CDR3 has 16 amino acids. CDR3 region: CATGTGLGLTTDTQYF. The CDR3 DNA is TGTGCCACCGGAACGGGACTCGGCCTTACCACAGATACGCAGTATTTT.

The rearrangement uses TRBV7-9 and TRBJ2-1; 11 nucleotides line up with TRBD2. Germline assignment: CDR1 SEHNR and CDR2 FQNEAQ (reference sequence). Trimming took 5 bases from V and 1 from J; bases not matched to a gene: 7. The CDR3 spans 17 residues. The CDR3 loop is CASSKPLAGGSYNEQFF. CDR3 nucleotides: TGTGCCAGCAGCAAACCGCTAGCGGGGGGATCCTACAATGAGCAGTTCTTC. The entire variable domain, with the rest obtained from reference TRBV7-9 and TRBJ2-1, is as follows: DTGVSQNPRHKITKRGQNVTFRCDPISEHNRLYWYRQTLGQGPEFLTYFQNEAQLEKSRLLSDRFSAERPKGSFSTLEIQRTEQGDSAMYLCASSKPLAGGSYNEQFFGPGTRLTVL.

The chain carries TRBV3-1 and TRBJ2-3; D uncertain. The germline V gene encodes CDR1 LGHDT and CDR2 YNNKEL (reference sequence). V lost 1 base and J 4 bases, leaving 12 bases between the germline ends. This CDR3 contains 15 residues. The DNA of the CDR3 is TGTGCCAGCAGCCAAGGGCGGCCCCCGCCAGATACGCAGTATTTT. Amino acid sequence: CASSQGRPPPDTQYF.

The chain links TRBV27 to TRBJ2-1; TRBD2 agrees at 10 bases. Germline-derived CDR1 and CDR2 are MNHEY and SMNVEV (reference sequence). V shed 6 bases and J 2 bases; nucleotides not matched to a gene: 4. The length of the CDR3 is 15 residues. This chain's CDR3 is CASRERGGAYNEQFF. The DNA for the CDR3 is TGTGCCAGCAGGGAGCGGGGGGGAGCCTACAATGAGCAGTTCTTC.

V and J are TRBV28 and TRBJ1-5, with 9 nucleotides matching TRBD1. The CDR3 has 14 residues. Germline V CDR1 and CDR2: MDHEN, SYDVKM. The V and J ends lost 5 bases and 6 bases, in that order; junction bases with no gene match: 5. CDR3 in amino acids: CASSPGQGTQPQHF. The CDR3 DNA is TGTGCCAGCAGTCCTGGACAGGGGACTCAGCCCCAGCATTTT.

The chain recombines TRBV12-3 or TRBV12-4 with TRBJ1-1, with 8 bases that match TRBD1. J gave up 1 base and V 5 bases, and 6 bases lay outside the gene matches. CDR3 length: 15 amino acids. In DNA form, the CDR3 reads TGTGCCAGCAGTACCCGGACAGGGAAGAACACTGAAGCTTTCTTT. Amino acid sequence: CASSTRTGKNTEAFF.

In this sample, this clonotype turned up a few times. The genes are TRBV29-1 and TRBJ2-4; D tentatively reads TRBD1 or TRBD2 (5 bases each). The CDR3 runs 15 residues. The germline V gene has CDR1 SQVTM and CDR2 ANQGSEA. The V end lost 4 bases, the J end lost 0 bases, and 13 bases lay between the germline ends. The CDR3 region is CSVGGDPLAKNIQYF. The CDR3 region has the DNA TGCAGCGTTGGTGGGGACCCCTTAGCCAAAAACATTCAGTACTTC.

This clonotype was seen more than once but under ten times. V and J are TRBV4-3 and TRBJ2-1, with D unresolved. Trimming left V 1 base short and J 9 bases short, with 10 bases between. CDR1 is LGHNA and CDR2 is YSLEER in the germline V gene. The CDR3 sequence is 13 residues long. Here the CDR3 DNA reads TGCGCCAGCAGCCAAGGGCCTAGGGTTGAGCAGTTCTTC. Its protein is CASSQGPRVEQFF.

This chain connects TRBV27 to TRBJ2-1; D possibly corresponds to TRBD2 (5 bases). Germline assignment: CDR1 MNHEY and CDR2 SMNVEV (reference sequence). The CDR3 spans 16 residues. The V gene lost 6 bases and the J gene lost 4 bases, with 19 bases spanning the gap. The CDR3: CASSYSPADLYNEQFF. The DNA of the CDR3 is TGTGCCAGCAGCTATTCCCCAGCGGACTTGTACAATGAGCAGTTCTTC.

This clonotype has only a few counts. The chain employs TRBV27 and TRBJ1-1; 11 nucleotides align to TRBD1. The CDR3 is 14 residues long. The J segment lost 11 bases and the V segment lost 7 bases, leaving 12 bases of the junction unmatched. Germline assignment: CDR1 MNHEY and CDR2 SMNVEV (reference sequence). CDR3 sequence reads: CASIQKGTGGPAFF. DNA of the CDR3: TGTGCCAGCATACAGAAGGGGACAGGGGGTCCGGCTTTCTTT.

The V and J genes are TRBV4-1 and TRBJ1-1; 9 nucleotides agree with TRBD1. Germline loops: CDR1 MGHRA, CDR2 YSYEKL. The CDR3 runs to 12 residues. Losses at the gene ends were 2 bases for V and 8 bases for J; bases not matched to a gene: 0. The CDR3 DNA follows: TGCGCCAGCAGCCAAACAGGGGGCGAAGCTTTCTTT. This sequence encodes CASSQTGGEAFF.

The CDR3 DNA follows: TGTGCCAGCAGCCCAACAGGGGGCCAAACCTACGAGCAGTACTTC. Encoded protein: CASSPTGGQTYEQYF. V usage is TRBV27 and J usage is TRBJ2-7, with 9 bases lining up with TRBD1. From germline, CDR1 is MNHEY and CDR2 SMNVEV (reference sequence). CDR3 size: 15 residues. The trim removed 6 bases at V and 2 bases at J, leaving 8 bases unmatched.

The chain employs TRBV2 and TRBJ1-5; weak D call: TRBD1 (5 bases). Germline assignment: CDR1 SNHLY and CDR2 FYNNEI. V lost 7 bases and J lost 2, with 18 bases in between. The length of the CDR3 is 16 residues. CDR3: CASKASSGMGNQPQHF. CDR3 nucleotides: TGTGCCAGCAAGGCCTCTTCAGGGATGGGCAATCAGCCCCAGCATTTT. Drawing the rest from reference TRBV2 and TRBJ1-5, the complete variable domain is EPEVTQTPSHQVTQMGQEVILRCVPISNHLYFYWYRQILGQKVEFLVSFYNNEISEKSEIFDDQFSVERPDGSNFTLKIRSTKLEDSAMYFCASKASSGMGNQPQHFGDGTRLSIL.

J is TRBJ2-2 and V is TRBV10-3; TRBD2 matches 10 bases. Per the germline V gene, CDR1 is ENHRY and CDR2 is SYGVKD. The CDR3 extends over 16 amino acids. J gave up 6 bases and V 10 bases, and 14 bases lay outside the gene matches. This chain's CDR3 is CATQRSGRATSGELFF. DNA for the CDR3: TGTGCCACTCAACGAAGCGGGAGGGCCACGTCCGGGGAGCTGTTTTTT.

J is TRBJ1-1 and V is TRBV7-9, with D possibly matching TRBD1 (5 bases). The V end lost 8 bases, the J end lost 3 bases, and 10 bases lay between the germline ends. This CDR3 comprises 12 residues. Germline lookup yields CDR1 SEHNR and CDR2 FQNEAQ (reference sequence). CDR3 sequence reads: CASGRVDTEAFF. CDR3 bases: TGTGCCAGCGGCAGGGTCGACACTGAAGCTTTCTTT.

This clonotype was seen just once. V usage is TRBV28 and J usage is TRBJ1-6; no firm D call. V shed 4 bases and J shed 6 bases, with 4 bases lying between them. The germline V gene has CDR1 MDHEN and CDR2 SYDVKM. There are 12 residues in the CDR3. CDR3 in DNA: TGTGCCAGCAGTTCCCCTAATTCACCCCTCCACTTT. It specifies CASSSPNSPLHF.

This clonotype appeared a few times. The CDR3: CASSWGLAAYEQYF. The CDR3 DNA reads TGCGCCAGCAGCTGGGGACTAGCGGCCTACGAGCAGTACTTC. This chain connects TRBV5-1 to TRBJ2-4, with TRBD2 identical over 11 bases. TRBJ2-7 explains the end of the DNA better; the J call may be wrong. Germline V gives CDR1 SGHRS, CDR2 YFSETQ. The CDR3 has 14 amino acids.

Notes on this clonotype: The junction departs from the called germline gene at one end, perhaps through a read error. In DNA, the CDR3 is TGTGCCAGCAGTGAAGGGGACTATGGCCACACCTTC. Its protein is CASSEGDYGHTF. V gene TRBV6-5 combines with J gene TRBJ1-2; possibly TRBD1 for D (5 bases). Germline CDR1 and CDR2: MNHEY and SVGAGI. The CDR3 is made up of 12 amino acids.

The chain joins TRBV6-5 to TRBJ1-5, with 8 bases matching TRBD1. Germline V gene sequence: CDR1 MNHEY, CDR2 SVGAGI. Trimming removed 4 bases from V and 5 bases from J; junction bases left unmatched: 10. The CDR3 is made up of 16 amino acids. In nucleotides, the CDR3 is TGTGCCAGCAGTTCCCCGGACAGGGTTAAGGATCAGCCCCAGCATTTT. Protein product: CASSSPDRVKDQPQHF.

This chain joins TRBV7-2 and TRBJ1-2; D perhaps matches TRBD1 (5 bases). Trimming stripped 5 bases from V and 6 bases from J, with 13 bases between. CDR1 SGHTA and CDR2 FQGNSA come from the germline V gene. The CDR3 is 13 residues long. CDR3 in amino acids: CASSPGGNHGYTF. In DNA, the CDR3 is TGTGCCAGCAGCCCCGGGGGGAACCATGGCTACACCTTC.

This clonotype was picked up a small number of times. The chain couples TRBV9 to TRBJ1-2; D gene uncertain. This CDR3 region has 12 residues. V gave up 3 bases and J gave up 7 bases, with 10 bases separating them. From germline, CDR1 is SGDLS and CDR2 YYNGEE. The CDR3 region has the DNA TGTGCCAGCAGCGGGTCGCCCCCTGGCTACACCTTC. As protein: CASSGSPPGYTF.

The chain uses TRBV11-2 and TRBJ1-1, with 11 nucleotides matching TRBD1. The CDR3 is 19 amino acids. V dropped 0 bases and J dropped 4; count of bases not matched to a gene: 13. The germline V gene has CDR1 SGHAT and CDR2 FQNNGV. CDR3 DNA sequence: TGTGCCAGCAGCTTAGATGTTCGGCCGGACAGGGGGCGGCCCACTGAAGCTTTCTTT. It yields the protein CASSLDVRPDRGRPTEAFF.

As for this clonotype: As the CDR3 is not closed by the conserved phenylalanine or tryptophan, this likely results from a read error. CDR3: CSARDRGSAGETQYL. Here the CDR3 DNA reads TGCAGCGCCCGGGACAGGGGCTCGGCGGGAGAGACCCAGTACTTA. V usage is TRBV29-1 and J usage is TRBJ2-5; the match to TRBD1 covers 10 bases. Germline lookup yields CDR1 SQVTM and CDR2 ANQGSEA. V was pared by 7 bases and J by 4 bases, with 12 bases of the junction left unmatched. CDR3 length: 15 amino acids.

The J gene is TRBJ2-5, the V gene TRBV5-1, with 9 bases matching TRBD1. Germline CDR1 SGHRS, CDR2 YFSETQ. CDR3 size: 15 residues. With 4 bases clipped from V and 5 bases from J, the junction kept 9 bases outside the gene matches. CDR3: CASSLMGQGRETQYF. CDR3 bases: TGCGCCAGCAGCCTAATGGGACAGGGTCGTGAGACCCAGTACTTC.

The rearrangement joins TRBV7-9 to TRBJ2-3; TRBD2 might be the D (6 bases). In germline, CDR1 is SEHNR, CDR2 FQNEAQ (reference sequence). Trimming left V 8 bases short and J 0 bases short, with 15 bases between. CDR3 length: 15 amino acids. The CDR3 here is CASPPEGASTDTQYF. The CDR3, as DNA: TGTGCCAGCCCTCCGGAGGGAGCTAGCACAGATACGCAGTATTTT. Using reference TRBV7-9 and TRBJ2-3 for the parts outside the CDR3, the full variable domain is DTGVSQNPRHKITKRGQNVTFRCDPISEHNRLYWYRQTLGQGPEFLTYFQNEAQLEKSRLLSDRFSAERPKGSFSTLEIQRTEQGDSAMYLCASPPEGASTDTQYFGPGTRLTVL.

The chain uses TRBV7-2 and TRBJ1-1, with D perhaps matching TRBD1 (5 bases). V dropped 7 bases and J dropped 4 bases, with 16 bases sitting between them. Per the germline V gene, CDR1 is SGHTA and CDR2 is FQGNSA. The CDR3 has 14 residues. Here the CDR3 DNA reads TGTGCCAGCACCCAGCGGAGGGGCGGCACTGAAGCTTTCTTT. Translating gives CASTQRRGGTEAFF.

This sequence joins TRBV29-1 and TRBJ2-3, with 8 positions matching TRBD1. Germline-derived CDR1 and CDR2 are SQVTM and ANQGSEA. CDR3 length equals 14 residues. CDR3 in amino acids: CSLDGTGATDTQYF. DNA for the CDR3: TGCAGTCTTGATGGGACAGGAGCCACAGATACGCAGTATTTT.

This clonotype was counted ten times or more. The gene calls are TRBV7-2 and TRBJ2-5; 8 bases line up with TRBD1. The V and J ends lost 6 bases and 4 bases, in that order; junction bases with no gene match: 7. This CDR3 spans 14 amino acids. CDR1 is SGHTA and CDR2 is FQGNSA in the germline V gene. For the CDR3, the DNA is TGTGCCAGCAGTCTCGACAGGGGTAGAGAGACCCAGTACTTC. Protein: CASSLDRGRETQYF.

This chain connects TRBV11-2 to TRBJ2-1; 10 nucleotides agree with TRBD2. With 2 bases clipped from V and 15 bases from J, the junction kept 10 bases outside the gene matches. The germline V gene encodes CDR1 SGHAT and CDR2 FQNNGV. The CDR3 spans 14 residues. CDR3 sequence: CASSLLAGAFLPFF. CDR3 sequence (DNA): TGTGCCAGCAGCTTACTAGCGGGGGCCTTCCTACCGTTCTTC.

The gene calls are TRBV29-1 and TRBJ2-1; TRBD1 matches 12 bases. The CDR3 is 16 residues long. Trimming cost V 4 bases and J 4 bases; bases outside gene matches: 8. The germline V gene encodes CDR1 SQVTM and CDR2 ANQGSEA. CDR3 nucleotide sequence: TGCAGCGTTGTAAGCCCGGGACAGGGGGCTTACAATGAGCAGTTCTTC. Translated: CSVVSPGQGAYNEQFF.

This clonotype has only a few counts. In nucleotides, the CDR3 is TGTGCCAGCAGCTTAGTGGGTGAAAACATTCAGTACTTC. Its protein product is CASSLVGENIQYF. The chain recombines TRBV7-2 with TRBJ2-4; D unclear. CDR1 is SGHTA, CDR2 FQGNSA, per germline. The length of the CDR3 is 13 residues. V shed 1 base and J shed 5 bases, with 6 bases lying between them. Full variable domain (rest looked up from reference TRBV7-2 and TRBJ2-4): GAGVSQSPSNKVTEKGKDVELRCDPISGHTALYWYRQSLGQGLEFLIYFQGNSAPDKSGLPSDRFSAERTGGSVSTLTIQRTQQEDSAVYLCASSLVGENIQYFGAGTRLSVL.